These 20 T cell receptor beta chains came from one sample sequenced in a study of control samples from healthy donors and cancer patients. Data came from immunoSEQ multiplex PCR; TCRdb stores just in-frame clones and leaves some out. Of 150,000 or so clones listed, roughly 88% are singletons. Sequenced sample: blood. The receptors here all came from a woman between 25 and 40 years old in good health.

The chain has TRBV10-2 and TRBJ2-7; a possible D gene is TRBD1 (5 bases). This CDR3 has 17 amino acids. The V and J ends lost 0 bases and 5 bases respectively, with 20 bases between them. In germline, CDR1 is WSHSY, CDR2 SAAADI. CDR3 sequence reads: CASSESYSPGKMDEQYF. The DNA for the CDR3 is TGCGCCAGCAGTGAGTCGTACTCCCCAGGGAAAATGGACGAGCAGTACTTC.

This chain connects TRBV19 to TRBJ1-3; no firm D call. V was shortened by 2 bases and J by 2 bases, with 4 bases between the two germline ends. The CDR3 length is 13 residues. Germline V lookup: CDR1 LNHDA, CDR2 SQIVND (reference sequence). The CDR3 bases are TGTGCCAGTAGTATACAAACTGGAAACACCATATATTTT. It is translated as CASSIQTGNTIYF.

CDR3 nucleotides: TGTGCCAGCAGCCAAGATAGGACCGGGACAGGGTATGAAAAACTGTTTTTT. This gives the protein CASSQDRTGTGYEKLFF. The gene calls are TRBV3-1 (or the pseudogene TRBV3-2) and TRBJ1-4; 9 bases are a match to TRBD1. From germline, CDR1 is LGHDT and CDR2 YNNKEL (reference sequence). This CDR3 contains 17 residues. V lost 0 bases to trimming and J lost 6 bases; unmatched junction nucleotides: 8.

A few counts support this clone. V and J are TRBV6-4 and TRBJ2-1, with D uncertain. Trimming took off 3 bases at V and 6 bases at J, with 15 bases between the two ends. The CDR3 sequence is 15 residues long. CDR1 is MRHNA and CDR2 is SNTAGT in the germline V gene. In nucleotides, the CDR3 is TGTGCCAGCAGTGAACGGTTGCATTGTACCAATGAGCAGTTCTTC. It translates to CASSERLHCTNEQFF.

CDR3 nucleotides: TGCGCCAGCAGCGATGGACAGGGGGCCTACGAGCAGTACTTC. Translation: CASSDGQGAYEQYF. The V gene is TRBV4-1, the J gene TRBJ2-7, with TRBD1 matching 10 bases. The CDR3 is 14 residues long. J gave up 2 bases and V 5 bases, and 3 bases lay outside the gene matches. Germline V lookup: CDR1 MGHRA, CDR2 YSYEKL.

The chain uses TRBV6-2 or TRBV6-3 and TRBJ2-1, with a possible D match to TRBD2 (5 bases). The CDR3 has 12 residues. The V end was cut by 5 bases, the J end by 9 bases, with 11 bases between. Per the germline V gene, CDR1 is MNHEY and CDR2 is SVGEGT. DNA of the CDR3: TGTGCCAGCAGTACTAGTCTGGGTGAGCAGTTCTTC. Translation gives CASSTSLGEQFF.

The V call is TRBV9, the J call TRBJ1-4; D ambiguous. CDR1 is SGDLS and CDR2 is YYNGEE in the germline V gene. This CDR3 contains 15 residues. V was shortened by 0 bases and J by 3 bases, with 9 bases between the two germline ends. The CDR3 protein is CASSVADWANEKLFF. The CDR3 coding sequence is TGTGCCAGCAGCGTAGCGGACTGGGCTAATGAAAAACTGTTTTTT.

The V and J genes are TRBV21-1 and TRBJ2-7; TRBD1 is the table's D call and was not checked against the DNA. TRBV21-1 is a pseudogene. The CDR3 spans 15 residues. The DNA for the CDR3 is TGTGCCAGCAGCAAAAGGCGAAACAGTCCCTACGAGCAGTACGTC. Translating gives CASSKRRNSPYEQYV.

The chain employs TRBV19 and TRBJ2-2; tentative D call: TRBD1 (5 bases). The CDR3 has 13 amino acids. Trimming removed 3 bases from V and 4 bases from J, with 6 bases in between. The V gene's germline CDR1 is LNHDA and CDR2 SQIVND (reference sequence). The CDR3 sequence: CASSMTATGELFF. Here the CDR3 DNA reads TGTGCCAGTAGTATGACAGCCACCGGGGAGCTGTTTTTT.

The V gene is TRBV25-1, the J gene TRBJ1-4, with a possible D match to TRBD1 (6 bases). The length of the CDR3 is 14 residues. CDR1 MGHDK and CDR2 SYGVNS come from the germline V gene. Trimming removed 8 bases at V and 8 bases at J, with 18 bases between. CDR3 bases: TGTGCCAGCGGAGGTACAGGGTTGAGGGAAAAACTGTTTTTT. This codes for CASGGTGLREKLFF.

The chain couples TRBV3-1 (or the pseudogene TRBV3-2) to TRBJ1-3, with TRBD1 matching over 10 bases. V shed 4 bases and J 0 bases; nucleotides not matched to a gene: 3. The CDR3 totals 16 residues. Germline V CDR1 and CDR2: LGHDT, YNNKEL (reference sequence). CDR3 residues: CASSPGQGFSGNTIYF. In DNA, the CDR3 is TGTGCCAGCAGCCCGGGACAGGGGTTCTCTGGAAACACCATATATTTT.

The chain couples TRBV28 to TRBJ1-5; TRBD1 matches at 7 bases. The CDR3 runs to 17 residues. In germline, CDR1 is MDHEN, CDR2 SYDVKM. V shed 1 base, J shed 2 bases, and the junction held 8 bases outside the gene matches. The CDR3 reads CASSLFPDRARNQPQHF. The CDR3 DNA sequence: TGTGCCAGCAGTTTATTCCCTGACAGGGCACGCAATCAGCCCCAGCATTTT.

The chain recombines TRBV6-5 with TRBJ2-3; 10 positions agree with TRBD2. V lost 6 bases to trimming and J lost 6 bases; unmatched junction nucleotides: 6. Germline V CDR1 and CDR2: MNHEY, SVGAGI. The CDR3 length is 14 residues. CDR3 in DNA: TGTGCCAGCAGGTCTAGCGGGAGCTATGATACGCAGTATTTT. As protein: CASRSSGSYDTQYF.

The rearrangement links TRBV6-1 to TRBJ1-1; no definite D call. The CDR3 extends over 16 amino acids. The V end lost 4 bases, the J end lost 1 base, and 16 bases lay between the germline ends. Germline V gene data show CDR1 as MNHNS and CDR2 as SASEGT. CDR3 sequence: CASSALGEMKNTEAFF. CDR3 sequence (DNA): TGTGCCAGCAGTGCCCTTGGGGAGATGAAGAACACTGAAGCTTTCTTT.

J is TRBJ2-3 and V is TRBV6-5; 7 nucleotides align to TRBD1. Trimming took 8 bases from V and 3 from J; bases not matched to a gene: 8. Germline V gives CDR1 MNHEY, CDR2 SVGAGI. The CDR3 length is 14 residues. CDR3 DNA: TGTGCCAGCCAAGGACAGGCGATGACAGATACGCAGTATTTT. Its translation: CASQGQAMTDTQYF.

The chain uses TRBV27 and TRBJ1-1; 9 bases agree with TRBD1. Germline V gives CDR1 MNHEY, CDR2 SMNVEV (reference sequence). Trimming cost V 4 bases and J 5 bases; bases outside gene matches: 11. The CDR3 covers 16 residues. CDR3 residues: CASSSRINRGPTEAFF. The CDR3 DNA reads TGTGCCAGCAGTTCAAGAATTAACAGGGGGCCAACTGAAGCTTTCTTT.

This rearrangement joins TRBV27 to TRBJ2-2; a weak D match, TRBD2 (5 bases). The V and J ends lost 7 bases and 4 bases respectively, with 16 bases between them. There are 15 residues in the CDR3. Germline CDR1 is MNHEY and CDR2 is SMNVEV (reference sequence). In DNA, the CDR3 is TGTGCCAGCACCCTCAGCAGGAGCGGCACCGGGGAGCTGTTTTTT. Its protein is CASTLSRSGTGELFF.

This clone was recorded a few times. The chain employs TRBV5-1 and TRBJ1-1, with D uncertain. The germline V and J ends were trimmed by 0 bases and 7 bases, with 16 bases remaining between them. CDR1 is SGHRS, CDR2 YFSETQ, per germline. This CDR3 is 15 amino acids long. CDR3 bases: TGCGCCAGCAGCTTGGTGGTGCGTGGTAATGATGAAGCTTTCTTT. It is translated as CASSLVVRGNDEAFF.

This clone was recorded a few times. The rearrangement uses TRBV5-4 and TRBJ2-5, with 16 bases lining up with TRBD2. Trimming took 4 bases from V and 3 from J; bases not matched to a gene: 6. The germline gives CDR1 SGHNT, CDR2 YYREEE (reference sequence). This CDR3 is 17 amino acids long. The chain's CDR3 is CASSPGLAGGPEETQYF. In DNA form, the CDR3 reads TGTGCCAGCAGCCCGGGACTAGCGGGGGGGCCTGAAGAGACCCAGTACTTC.

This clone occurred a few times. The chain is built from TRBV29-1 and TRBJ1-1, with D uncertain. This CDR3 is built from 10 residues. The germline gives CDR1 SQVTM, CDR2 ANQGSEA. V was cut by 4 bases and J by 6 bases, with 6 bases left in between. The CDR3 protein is CSVGTAEAFF. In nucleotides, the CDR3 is TGCAGCGTTGGTACGGCTGAAGCTTTCTTT.